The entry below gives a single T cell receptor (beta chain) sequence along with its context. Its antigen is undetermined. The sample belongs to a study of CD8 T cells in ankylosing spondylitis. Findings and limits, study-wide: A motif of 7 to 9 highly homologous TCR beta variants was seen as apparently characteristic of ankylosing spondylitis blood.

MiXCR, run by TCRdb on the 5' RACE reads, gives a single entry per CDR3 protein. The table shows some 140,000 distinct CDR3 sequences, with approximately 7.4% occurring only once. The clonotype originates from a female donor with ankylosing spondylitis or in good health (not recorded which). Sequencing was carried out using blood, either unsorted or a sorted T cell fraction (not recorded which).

This CDR3 is CASSATRDEQYF. In nucleotides, the CDR3 is TGTGCCAGCTCGGCGACGCGGGACGAGCAGTACTTC. The chain uses TRBV18 and TRBJ2-7, with D possibly matching TRBD2 (5 bases). CDR3 length equals 12 residues. Deletions cut 6 bases from V and 5 bases from J, with 11 bases between. Germline-derived CDR1 and CDR2 are KGHSH and LQKENI.